This entry concerns a single TCR beta chain. This entry comes from a study of blood T cell repertoires in COVID-19. Background on the study: T cells, B-cell-depleted T cells, or PBMCs supplied cDNA or gDNA.

The protocol was immunoSEQ multiplex PCR, while the TCRdb copy is restricted to in-frame clones and leaves out a portion. The sample includes a few hundred thousand clones, around 90% of them seen just once. Trimming removed 1 base from V and 1 base from J, with 14 bases in between. Germline V gene lookup returns CDR1 SEHNR and CDR2 FQNEAQ (reference sequence). CDR3 length equals 17 residues. This chain uses TRBV7-9 with TRBJ1-3, with a weak D call TRBD1 (5 bases). The sample was peripheral blood. The sequence came from a man aged 18 to 30 with active or convalescent COVID-19. This CDR3 is CASSLGVIGTSGNTIYF. The CDR3 region has the DNA TGTGCCAGCAGCTTAGGAGTTATCGGGACTTCTGGAAACACCATATATTTT.